The 24 T cell receptor beta chains reported below all come from one sample, sequenced in a study of blood T cells in healthy people across ages (dated by TCRdb to the mid-2010s). Library construction relied on 5' RACE. For sequencing, an Illumina HiSeq 2500 was employed. A second PCR of roughly 7 to 11 cycles was performed with a sample-barcoded 5' primer and a J-beta primer mix. TCRdb's own reprocessing of the public reads used fastp at Q25 and MiXCR and kept productive beta chains. Every distinct CDR3 protein forms one entry, paired with its most common genes and DNA. This sample lists some 850,000 distinct CDR3 sequences; around 24% were detected once. The ten largest clones take up around 2.9% of the sample. These data were also filed under a second study, of T cells of mothers and their children.

What was sequenced was blood. The receptors shown here come from a boy aged 5-17 years in good health.

Regarding this clonotype: One end of the junction varies from germline; a read error may be responsible. The CDR3 loop reads CASSLAGGPSEQYF. The CDR3 coding sequence is TGTGCCAGCAGCTTAGCGGGGGGGCCTTCCGAGCAGTACTTC. The chain employs TRBV12-3 or TRBV12-4 and TRBJ2-5, with 11 bases identical to TRBD2. Matching the DNA end better, TRBJ2-7 makes the J call doubtful. The CDR3 runs to 14 residues.

A single count supports this clonotype. Relative to the germline gene, one junction end is altered; a read error may explain this. The V and J genes are TRBV6-5 and TRBJ2-7; no firm D call. This CDR3 has 13 amino acids. Germline V gene lookup returns CDR1 MNHEY and CDR2 SVGAGI. This chain's CDR3 is CASSFKSSYEQCF. DNA for the CDR3: TGTGCCAGTAGTTTTAAAAGCTCCTACGAGCAGTGCTTC.

The chain uses TRBV5-1 and TRBJ2-5; TRBD1 matches 8 bases. This CDR3 comprises 16 residues. Trimming cost V 1 base and J 2 bases; bases outside gene matches: 7. Germline V gene lookup returns CDR1 SGHRS and CDR2 YFSETQ. This CDR3 reads CASSLRARTGQETQYF. For the CDR3, the DNA is TGCGCCAGCAGCTTGAGGGCTCGGACAGGGCAAGAGACCCAGTACTTC.

Only a few counts were recorded for this clonotype. This chain joins TRBV20-1 and TRBJ2-7, with D unresolved. Trimming took 1 base from V and 0 from J, leaving 13 bases between them. This CDR3 is 15 amino acids long. Germline V gene lookup returns CDR1 DFQATT and CDR2 SNEGSKA (reference sequence). CDR3 loop: CSARVAGSSSYEQYF. In nucleotides, the CDR3 is TGCAGTGCTAGAGTCGCCGGTTCGAGCTCCTACGAGCAGTACTTC.

This rearrangement joins TRBV19 to TRBJ1-5; D possibly corresponds to TRBD1 (5 bases). Germline CDR1 is LNHDA and CDR2 is SQIVND (reference sequence). Trimming stripped 3 bases from V and 5 bases from J, with 20 bases between. This CDR3 has 17 residues. CDR3 region: CASSIGPGGSAYQPQHF. In DNA, the CDR3 is TGTGCCAGTAGTATCGGCCCGGGGGGGTCGGCTTATCAGCCCCAGCATTTT. Drawing the rest from reference TRBV19 and TRBJ1-5, the complete variable domain is DGGITQSPKYLFRKEGQNVTLSCEQNLNHDAMYWYRQDPGQGLRLIYYSQIVNDFQKGDIAEGYSVSREKKESFPLTVTSAQKNPTAFYLCASSIGPGGSAYQPQHFGDGTRLSIL.

The gene calls are TRBV29-1 and TRBJ2-2; D is unresolved. The CDR3 runs to 14 residues. The V gene lost 4 bases and the J gene lost 0 bases, with 9 bases spanning the gap. Germline lookup yields CDR1 SQVTM and CDR2 ANQGSEA. The CDR3 reads CSVVSHTNTGELFF. The CDR3 DNA sequence: TGCAGCGTTGTAAGTCACACGAACACCGGGGAGCTGTTTTTT.

There are a few counts of this clonotype. The chain uses TRBV2 and TRBJ1-4; tentative D call: TRBD1 (5 bases). Trimming shortened V by 6 bases and J by 13 bases, and 15 bases separated the two germline ends. This CDR3 has 12 residues. Germline CDR1 reads SNHLY; CDR2 reads FYNNEI. CDR3 nucleotide sequence: TGTGCCAGCAGGGCCGGGGGACGCGGACTGTTTTTT. Amino acid sequence: CASRAGGRGLFF.

In its sample, this clonotype was seen a few times. The rearrangement links TRBV2 to TRBJ2-7, with a possible D match to TRBD2 (6 bases). The germline gives CDR1 SNHLY, CDR2 FYNNEI. The CDR3 totals 13 residues. V was clipped by 9 bases and J by 3 bases, with 15 bases between them. In DNA form, the CDR3 reads TGTGCCAGTTCGGAGCGCGGGGACTACGAGCAGTACTTC. It encodes CASSERGDYEQYF.

This chain connects TRBV28 to TRBJ1-1; possible D gene TRBD1, 6 bases. The CDR3 loop spans 16 amino acids. Germline CDR1 and CDR2: MDHEN and SYDVKM. V lost 2 bases and J lost 0, with 13 bases in between. The CDR3 loop reads CASSLTARGVNTEAFF. The CDR3 coding sequence is TGTGCCAGCAGTTTAACGGCGAGGGGGGTGAACACTGAAGCTTTCTTT.

V usage is TRBV6-5 and J usage is TRBJ2-5; D unclear. V gave up 5 bases and J gave up 3 bases, with 13 bases separating them. The CDR3 spans 14 residues. In germline, CDR1 is MNHEY, CDR2 SVGAGI. The CDR3 loop reads CASSKSQAEETQYF. The DNA of the CDR3 is TGTGCCAGCAGTAAAAGTCAAGCCGAAGAGACCCAGTACTTC.

V usage is TRBV28 and J usage is TRBJ2-1; TRBD2 might be the D (5 bases). Germline CDR1 reads MDHEN; CDR2 reads SYDVKM. V lost 6 bases and J lost 2, with 11 bases in between. This CDR3 is 14 amino acids long. The CDR3 loop is CASSQRRAYNEQFF. In nucleotides, the CDR3 is TGTGCCAGCAGCCAAAGGCGGGCCTACAATGAGCAGTTCTTC.

The chain combines TRBV4-1 with TRBJ2-5; tentatively, D is TRBD2 (7 bases). CDR3 length equals 14 residues. CDR1 is MGHRA and CDR2 is YSYEKL in the germline V gene. The ends were cut back, 4 bases at V and 3 bases at J, with 12 bases in the middle. CDR3 residues: CASSLQGREETQYF. As DNA, the CDR3 is TGCGCCAGCAGCCTCCAGGGGAGGGAAGAGACCCAGTACTTC.

A remark on this clonotype: Mismatch with germline at one junction end may stem from a read error. V usage is TRBV25-1 and J usage is TRBJ2-5; D possibly matches TRBD1 or TRBD2 (5 bases each). This CDR3 comprises 11 residues. Germline V CDR1 and CDR2: MGHDK, SYGVNS. CDR3 sequence: CASSEGTGWDF. Written as DNA, the CDR3 is TGTGCCAGCAGTGAAGGGACCGGGTGGGACTTC. Full variable domain (missing parts from reference TRBV25-1 and TRBJ2-5): EADIYQTPRYLVIGTGKKITLECSQTMGHDKMYWYQQDPGMELHLIHYSYGVNSTEKGDLSSESTVSRIRTEHFPLTLESARPSHTSQYLCASSEGTGWDFGPGTRLLVL.

In its sample, this clonotype was seen a few times. V and J are TRBV7-2 and TRBJ1-1, with D unresolved. Germline V gene lookup returns CDR1 SGHTA and CDR2 FQGNSA. This CDR3 is built from 14 residues. The ends were cut back, 8 bases at V and 5 bases at J, with 18 bases in the middle. CDR3 region: CASGLTVGNTEAFF. Here the CDR3 DNA reads TGTGCCAGCGGACTGACGGTGGGTAATACTGAAGCTTTCTTT.

This sequence joins TRBV5-1 and TRBJ2-2, with D perhaps TRBD2 (5 bases). Trimming took off 1 base at V and 7 bases at J, with 14 bases between the two ends. CDR1 and CDR2 from the germline V gene are SGHRS and YFSETQ. The CDR3 has 15 residues. The CDR3 nucleotides are TGCGCCAGCAGCTTGTGGGGAGATGATGGCGGGGAGCTGTTTTTT. Its protein is CASSLWGDDGGELFF.

The rearrangement uses TRBV10-3 and TRBJ1-2; TRBD1 aligns across 9 bases. This CDR3 region has 17 residues. Germline V gene sequence: CDR1 ENHRY, CDR2 SYGVKD. J was trimmed by 4 bases and V by 0 bases; bases with no gene match: 9. The chain's CDR3 is CAISESSGTGTPYGYTF. Written as DNA, the CDR3 is TGTGCCATCAGTGAGTCTTCCGGGACAGGGACCCCCTATGGCTACACCTTC.

This clonotype came up a few times. The genes are TRBV6-6 and TRBJ2-1; maybe TRBD2 (6 bases). The V gene's germline CDR1 is MNHNY and CDR2 SVGAGI (reference sequence). The CDR3 runs to 12 residues. The ends were cut back, 6 bases at V and 9 bases at J, with 12 bases in the middle. CDR3 coding DNA: TGTGCCAGCAGCTCTGGGGGAGGTGAGCAGTTCTTC. Its protein is CASSSGGGEQFF.

The chain couples TRBV27 to TRBJ2-3; 9 nucleotides agree with TRBD2. The V segment lost 6 bases and the J segment 0 bases; nucleotides outside the gene matches: 7. The germline V gene has CDR1 MNHEY and CDR2 SMNVEV (reference sequence). This CDR3 has 16 amino acids. CDR3 bases: TGTGCCAGCAGACCGGGACTAGCTGCTAGCACAGATACGCAGTATTTT. It encodes CASRPGLAASTDTQYF.

This clonotype was seen only a few times. The chain employs TRBV12-3 or TRBV12-4 and TRBJ1-5; D is perhaps TRBD1 (5 bases). CDR3 length equals 15 residues. V was clipped by 3 bases and J by 2 bases, with 11 bases between them. This CDR3 reads CASSFQGSGNQPQHF. CDR3 sequence (DNA): TGTGCCAGCAGTTTTCAGGGAAGTGGCAATCAGCCCCAGCATTTT.

This sequence joins TRBV7-9 and TRBJ1-2; TRBD1 matches 8 bases. The CDR3 length is 14 residues. Trimming at V came to 4 bases and at J to 7 bases, leaving 8 bases not matched to a gene. Germline V gives CDR1 SEHNR, CDR2 FQNEAQ (reference sequence). The CDR3 nucleotides read TGTGCCAGCAGCTCCCAGCGGACAGGGACTGGCTACACCTTC. Translated, it gives CASSSQRTGTGYTF.

Comments on this clonotype: A junction boundary mismatches the germline segment, possibly from a read error. The chain is built from TRBV11-2 and TRBJ1-1; D gene unclear. The germline CDR1 and CDR2 sequences are SGHAT and FQNNGV. This CDR3 region has 14 residues. The CDR3 DNA reads TGTGCCAGCAGCTTAGATTACGGGGTCCTTGAAGCTTCCTTT. Amino acids: CASSLDYGVLEASF.

This clonotype was seen more than once but under ten times. The V call is TRBV13, the J call TRBJ2-5, with D uncertain. CDR3 length: 15 amino acids. In germline, CDR1 is PRHDT, CDR2 FYEKMQ (reference sequence). Trimming removed 0 bases from V and 0 bases from J, with 8 bases in between. CDR3 protein: CASSLGDGYQETQYF. The CDR3 DNA follows: TGTGCCAGCAGCTTAGGTGACGGGTACCAAGAGACCCAGTACTTC.

V is TRBV30 and J is TRBJ2-5; TRBD1 agrees at 9 bases. Per germline, CDR1 GTSNPN and CDR2 SVGIG (reference sequence). V trimming: 2 bases; J trimming: 5 bases; junction bases outside the gene matches: 0. This CDR3 comprises 12 residues. Written as DNA, the CDR3 is TGTGCCTGGAGTACAGGGGGCGAGACCCAGTACTTC. Its protein is CAWSTGGETQYF.

The V call is TRBV7-3, the J call TRBJ1-1, with a possible D match to TRBD1 (5 bases). V gave up 2 bases and J gave up 4 bases, with 14 bases separating them. Germline CDR1 reads SGHTA; CDR2 reads FQGTGA. The CDR3 sequence is 15 residues long. The CDR3 loop reads CASSLGGAGSTEAFF. DNA of the CDR3: TGTGCCAGCAGCTTAGGGGGTGCGGGGAGCACTGAAGCTTTCTTT.